This T cell receptor beta chain was sequenced in a study of blood T cell repertoires in COVID-19. Data came from immunoSEQ multiplex PCR; TCRdb stores just in-frame clones and leaves some out. This table has some 410,000 clones, roughly 90% appearing once. V dropped 4 bases and J dropped 0; count of bases not matched to a gene: 10. The V gene's germline CDR1 is SEHNR and CDR2 FQNEAQ (reference sequence). This CDR3 is built from 17 residues. The source of this sequence is a woman aged 30 to 39 with acute COVID-19. The chain carries TRBV7-9 and TRBJ1-2; 8 nucleotides align to TRBD1. Sequences were obtained from PBMCs or T cells enriched from blood (not recorded which). Written as DNA, the CDR3 is TGTGCCAGCAGCTCGGACAGGGAAGTGGAGGCTAACTATGGCTACACCTTC. Its translation is CASSSDREVEANYGYTF.